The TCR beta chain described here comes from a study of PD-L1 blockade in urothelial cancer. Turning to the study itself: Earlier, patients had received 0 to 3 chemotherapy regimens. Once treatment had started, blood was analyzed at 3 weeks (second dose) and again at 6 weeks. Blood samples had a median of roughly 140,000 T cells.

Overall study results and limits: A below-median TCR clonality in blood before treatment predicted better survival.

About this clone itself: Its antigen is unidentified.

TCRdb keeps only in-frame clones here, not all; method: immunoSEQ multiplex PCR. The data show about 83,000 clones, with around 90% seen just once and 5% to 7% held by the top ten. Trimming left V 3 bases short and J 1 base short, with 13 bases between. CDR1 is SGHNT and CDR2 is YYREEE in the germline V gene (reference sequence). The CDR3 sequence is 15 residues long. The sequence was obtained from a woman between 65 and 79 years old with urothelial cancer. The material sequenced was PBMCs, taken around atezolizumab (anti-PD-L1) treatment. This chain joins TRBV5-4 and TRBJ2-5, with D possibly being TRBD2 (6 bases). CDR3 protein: CASSSLLALQETQYF. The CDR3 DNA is TGTGCCAGCAGCTCTCTTCTAGCGCTCCAAGAGACCCAGTACTTC.